Each of the 9 T cell receptor beta chains below was sequenced from the same sample in a study of Tregs in tolerant kidney transplant recipients. Profiling relied on immunoSEQ multiplex PCR, and the TCRdb table lists in-frame clones only, not all of them. The sample yields approximately 60,000 clones, roughly 98% seen once. Specimen: Tregs from blood, collected before the transplant. The receptors derive from a human donor who received a combined kidney and bone marrow transplant.

The chain couples TRBV6-5 to TRBJ2-5; tentative D call: TRBD1 (6 bases). The CDR3 is made up of 14 amino acids. Germline V lookup: CDR1 MNHEY, CDR2 SVGAGI. V was trimmed by 11 bases and J by 2 bases, leaving 18 bases between them. DNA for the CDR3: TGTGCCTCCAAACCGACAGGCCAACAAGAGACCCAGTACTTC. Protein sequence: CASKPTGQQETQYF.

The V gene is TRBV2, the J gene TRBJ2-3; 8 positions agree with TRBD2. Germline V lookup: CDR1 SNHLY, CDR2 FYNNEI. Losses at the gene ends were 6 bases for V and 3 bases for J; bases not matched to a gene: 17. This CDR3 region has 18 residues. The CDR3 DNA reads TGTGCCAGCAGCTCCCCCGGCCTGGCGGGGGGTCGGACAGATACGCAGTATTTT. Its protein is CASSSPGLAGGRTDTQYF.

CDR3 amino acids: CATSSGQYYSGNTIYF. The CDR3 DNA reads as TGTGCCACCAGCAGCGGACAGTATTACTCTGGAAACACCATATATTTT. The chain combines TRBV15 with TRBJ1-3; weak D call: TRBD1 (6 bases). V lost 3 bases, J lost 0 bases, and 12 bases lay in between. Germline CDR1 reads LNHNV; CDR2 reads YYDKDF (reference sequence). This CDR3 contains 16 residues.

The rearrangement links TRBV6-5 to TRBJ2-3; 7 bases map to TRBD2. The CDR3 runs to 13 residues. Losses at the gene ends were 2 bases for V and 6 bases for J; bases not matched to a gene: 2. Germline CDR1 reads MNHEY; CDR2 reads SVGAGI. CDR3 loop: CASSYGAGDTQYF. As DNA, the CDR3 is TGTGCCAGCAGTTACGGAGCGGGGGATACGCAGTATTTT.

V usage is TRBV2 and J usage is TRBJ1-4, with 8 bases fitting TRBD1. CDR1 is SNHLY, CDR2 FYNNEI, per germline. V lost 6 bases and J lost 3; bases outside the gene matches: 3. This CDR3 comprises 14 residues. The CDR3 DNA reads as TGTGCCAGCAGACAGGGGGAGGCTAATGAAAAACTGTTTTTT. Translation gives CASRQGEANEKLFF.

V and J are TRBV19 and TRBJ2-5; TRBD1 might be the D (6 bases). In germline, CDR1 is LNHDA, CDR2 SQIVND (reference sequence). The CDR3 contains 14 residues. Deletions cut 6 bases from V and 4 bases from J, with 15 bases between. CDR3 loop: CASSGQGKGETQYF. DNA for the CDR3: TGTGCCAGTAGCGGGCAGGGGAAAGGAGAGACCCAGTACTTC.

The J gene is TRBJ2-5, the V gene TRBV29-1; perhaps TRBD1 as D (5 bases). V lost 1 base and J lost 3, with 6 bases in between. This CDR3 has 12 amino acids. Per the germline V gene, CDR1 is SQVTM and CDR2 is ANQGSEA. This CDR3 reads CSVEGGEETQYF. CDR3 nucleotide sequence: TGCAGCGTTGAAGGGGGCGAAGAGACCCAGTACTTC.

The chain combines TRBV18 with TRBJ2-1; 7 positions match TRBD2. The CDR3 spans 16 residues. The trim removed 6 bases at V and 7 bases at J, leaving 15 bases unmatched. Germline values: CDR1 KGHSH, CDR2 LQKENI. CDR3 loop: CASSVGGQRGRNEQFF. CDR3 sequence (DNA): TGTGCCAGCTCGGTAGGAGGTCAGCGGGGCCGAAATGAGCAGTTCTTC.

The rearrangement links TRBV6-1 to TRBJ2-6, with 8 bases fitting TRBD1. Trimming cost V 4 bases and J 4 bases; bases outside gene matches: 3. The CDR3 spans 15 residues. The germline CDR1 and CDR2 sequences are MNHNS and SASEGT. The CDR3 DNA reads as TGTGCCAGCAGTGGGACAGGGTCAGGGGCCAACGTCCTGACTTTC. Translation gives CASSGTGSGANVLTF.